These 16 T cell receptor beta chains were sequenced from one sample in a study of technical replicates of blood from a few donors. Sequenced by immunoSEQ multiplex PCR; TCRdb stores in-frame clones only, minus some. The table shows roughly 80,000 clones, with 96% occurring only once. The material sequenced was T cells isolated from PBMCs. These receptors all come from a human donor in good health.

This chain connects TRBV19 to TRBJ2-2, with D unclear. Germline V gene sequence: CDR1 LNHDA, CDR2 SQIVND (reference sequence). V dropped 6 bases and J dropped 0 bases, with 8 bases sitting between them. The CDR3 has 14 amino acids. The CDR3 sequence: CASRIISNTGELFF. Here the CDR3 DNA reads TGTGCCAGTAGGATAATATCGAACACCGGGGAGCTGTTTTTT.

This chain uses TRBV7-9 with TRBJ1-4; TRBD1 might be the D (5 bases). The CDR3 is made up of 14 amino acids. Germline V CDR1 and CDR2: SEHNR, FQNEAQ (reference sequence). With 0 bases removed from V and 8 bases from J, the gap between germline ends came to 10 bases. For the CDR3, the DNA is TGTGCCAGCAGCTTAGCGGGGACTGGAGAAAAACTGTTTTTT. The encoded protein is CASSLAGTGEKLFF. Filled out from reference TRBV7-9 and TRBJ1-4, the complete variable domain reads DTGVSQNPRHKITKRGQNVTFRCDPISEHNRLYWYRQTLGQGPEFLTYFQNEAQLEKSRLLSDRFSAERPKGSFSTLEIQRTEQGDSAMYLCASSLAGTGEKLFFGSGTQLSVL.

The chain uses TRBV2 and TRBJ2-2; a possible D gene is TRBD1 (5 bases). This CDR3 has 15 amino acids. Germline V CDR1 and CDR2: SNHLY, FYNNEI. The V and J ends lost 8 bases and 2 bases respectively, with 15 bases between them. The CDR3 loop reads CASSQGSVNTGELFF. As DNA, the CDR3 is TGTGCCAGCTCCCAGGGTAGTGTTAACACCGGGGAGCTGTTTTTT. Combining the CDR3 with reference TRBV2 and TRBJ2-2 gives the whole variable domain EPEVTQTPSHQVTQMGQEVILRCVPISNHLYFYWYRQILGQKVEFLVSFYNNEISEKSEIFDDQFSVERPDGSNFTLKIRSTKLEDSAMYFCASSQGSVNTGELFFGEGSRLTVL.

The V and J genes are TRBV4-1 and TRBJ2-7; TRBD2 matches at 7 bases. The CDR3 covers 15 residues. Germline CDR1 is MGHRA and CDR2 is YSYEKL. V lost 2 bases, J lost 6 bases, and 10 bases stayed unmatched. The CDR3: CASSQWEGLGGEQYF. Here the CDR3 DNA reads TGCGCCAGCAGCCAATGGGAGGGACTGGGAGGCGAGCAGTACTTC.

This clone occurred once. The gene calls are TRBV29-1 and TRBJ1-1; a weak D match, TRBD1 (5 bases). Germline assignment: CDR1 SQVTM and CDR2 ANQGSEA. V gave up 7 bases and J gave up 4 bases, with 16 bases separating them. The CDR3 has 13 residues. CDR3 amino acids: CSGSQGSRTEAFF. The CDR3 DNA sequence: TGCAGCGGGTCTCAGGGCTCCCGCACTGAAGCTTTCTTT.

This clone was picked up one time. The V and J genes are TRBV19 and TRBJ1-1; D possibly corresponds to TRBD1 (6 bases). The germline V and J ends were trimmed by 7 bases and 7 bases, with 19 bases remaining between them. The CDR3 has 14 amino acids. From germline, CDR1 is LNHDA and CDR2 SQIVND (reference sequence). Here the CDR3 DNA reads TGTGCCAGTACCCCCTCGGGGGGGCTGGGTGAAGCTTTCTTT. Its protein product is CASTPSGGLGEAFF. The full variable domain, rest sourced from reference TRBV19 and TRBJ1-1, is DGGITQSPKYLFRKEGQNVTLSCEQNLNHDAMYWYRQDPGQGLRLIYYSQIVNDFQKGDIAEGYSVSREKKESFPLTVTSAQKNPTAFYLCASTPSGGLGEAFFGQGTRLTVV.

CDR3 sequence reads: CASSLRQGTVYEQYF. The CDR3 coding sequence is TGTGCCAGCAGTTTAAGACAGGGAACTGTCTACGAGCAGTACTTC. This rearrangement joins TRBV6-5 to TRBJ2-7; 7 positions agree with TRBD1. There are 15 residues in the CDR3. The germline V gene has CDR1 MNHEY and CDR2 SVGAGI. Trimming removed 4 bases from V and 3 bases from J; junction bases left unmatched: 9.

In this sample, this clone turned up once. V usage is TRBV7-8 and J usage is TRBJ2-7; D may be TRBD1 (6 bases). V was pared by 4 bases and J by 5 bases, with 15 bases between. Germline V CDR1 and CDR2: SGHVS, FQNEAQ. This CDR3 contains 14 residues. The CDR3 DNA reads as TGTGCCAGCAGCTGGGGGCCCTGGGGCGACGAGCAGTACTTC. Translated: CASSWGPWGDEQYF.

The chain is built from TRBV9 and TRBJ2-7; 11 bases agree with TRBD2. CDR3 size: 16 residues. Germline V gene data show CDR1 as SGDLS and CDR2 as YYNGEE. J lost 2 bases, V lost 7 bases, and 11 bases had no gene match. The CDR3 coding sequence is TGTGCCAGCGGTATAGGACTAGCGGGTGCTACCTACGAGCAGTACTTC. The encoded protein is CASGIGLAGATYEQYF.

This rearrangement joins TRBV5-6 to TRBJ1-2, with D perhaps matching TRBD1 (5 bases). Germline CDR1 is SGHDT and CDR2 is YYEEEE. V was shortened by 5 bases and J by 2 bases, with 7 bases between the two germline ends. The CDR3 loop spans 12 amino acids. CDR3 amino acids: CASREGNYGYTF. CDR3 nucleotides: TGTGCCAGCAGGGAGGGGAACTATGGCTACACCTTC.

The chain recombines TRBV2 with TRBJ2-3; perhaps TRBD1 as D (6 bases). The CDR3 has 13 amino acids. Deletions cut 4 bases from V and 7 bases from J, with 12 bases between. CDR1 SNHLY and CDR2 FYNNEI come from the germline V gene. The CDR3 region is CASSVNRVNTQYF. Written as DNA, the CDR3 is TGTGCCAGCAGTGTAAACAGGGTTAATACGCAGTATTTT.

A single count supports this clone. As DNA, the CDR3 is TGCGCCAGCAGCCAAGATGAGGGACTAGCGGGAAATGAGCAGTTCTTC. This translates into CASSQDEGLAGNEQFF. The chain has TRBV4-1 and TRBJ2-1, with 13 positions matching TRBD2. Germline CDR1 reads MGHRA; CDR2 reads YSYEKL. Trimming took 0 bases from V and 7 from J; bases not matched to a gene: 3. The CDR3 length is 16 residues.

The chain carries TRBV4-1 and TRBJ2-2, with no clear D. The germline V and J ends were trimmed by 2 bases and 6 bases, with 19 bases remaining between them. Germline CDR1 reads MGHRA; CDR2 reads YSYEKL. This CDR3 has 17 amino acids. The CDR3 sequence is CASSQLSTVEVSGELFF. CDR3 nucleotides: TGCGCCAGCAGCCAATTATCGACGGTAGAGGTCTCCGGGGAGCTGTTTTTT.

CDR3 amino acids: CASSPEGGRTEAFF. Written as DNA, the CDR3 is TGCGCCAGCAGCCCGGAAGGGGGAAGAACTGAAGCTTTCTTT. The V call is TRBV5-1, the J call TRBJ1-1; D perhaps matches TRBD1 (6 bases). The CDR3 totals 14 residues. Per germline, CDR1 SGHRS and CDR2 YFSETQ. V was pared by 4 bases and J by 5 bases, with 15 bases between.

CDR3 sequence: CATSRSRGIYQPQHF. The CDR3 nucleotides read TGTGCCACCAGCAGGAGCAGGGGTATATATCAGCCCCAGCATTTT. This chain joins TRBV15 and TRBJ1-5; TRBD1 might be the D (6 bases). The CDR3 is 15 amino acids. V was trimmed by 3 bases and J by 5 bases, leaving 14 bases between them. CDR1 and CDR2 (germline): LNHNV, YYDKDF (reference sequence).

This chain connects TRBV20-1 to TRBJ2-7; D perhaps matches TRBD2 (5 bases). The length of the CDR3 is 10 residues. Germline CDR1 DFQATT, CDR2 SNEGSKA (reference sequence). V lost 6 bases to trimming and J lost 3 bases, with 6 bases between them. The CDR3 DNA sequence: TGCAGTGCCGGGAACTACGAGCAGTACTTC. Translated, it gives CSAGNYEQYF.